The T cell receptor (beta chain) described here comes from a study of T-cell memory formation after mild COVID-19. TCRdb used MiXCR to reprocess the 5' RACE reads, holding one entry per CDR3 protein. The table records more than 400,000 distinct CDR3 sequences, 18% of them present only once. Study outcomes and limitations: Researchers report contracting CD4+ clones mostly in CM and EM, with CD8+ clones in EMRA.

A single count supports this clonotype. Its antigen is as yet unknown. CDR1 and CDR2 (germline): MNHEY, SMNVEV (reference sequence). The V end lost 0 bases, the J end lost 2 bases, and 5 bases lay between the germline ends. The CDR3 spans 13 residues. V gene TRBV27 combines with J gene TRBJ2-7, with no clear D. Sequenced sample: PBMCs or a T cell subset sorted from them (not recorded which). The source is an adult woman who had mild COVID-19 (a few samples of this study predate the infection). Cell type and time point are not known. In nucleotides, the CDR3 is TGTGCCAGCAGTTTATCGTGGACCTACGAGCAGTACTTC. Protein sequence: CASSLSWTYEQYF.